This TCR beta chain was found in a study of cytomegalovirus exposure and HLA in healthy donors. Study findings and constraints: Evidence from a later analysis indicated that most CMV-associated TCR beta chains looked HLA-restricted. In a later analysis, a missense DCLRE1C variant was linked to TCR beta V- and J-gene trimming.

Primers included in the PCR were 60 Vbeta and 13 Jbeta primers. TCRdb keeps only in-frame clones here, not all; method: immunoSEQ multiplex PCR. Here the sample spans 95,000 to 150,000 clones, around 77% being singletons. At collection, donors were nominally healthy, but unrecorded immune exposures were probable. Note on this clone: Its antigen remains unidentified.

The CDR3 is 14 residues long. The V and J ends lost 1 base and 1 base respectively, with 8 bases between them. In germline, CDR1 is SGHNT, CDR2 YYREEE (reference sequence). The receptor's source is a woman in her thirties or forties in good health and CMV-seropositive. The J gene is TRBJ2-5, the V gene TRBV5-4, with a possible D match to TRBD1 (6 bases). Sequencing was carried out using PBMCs. CDR3 loop: CASSLQDSQETQYF. The CDR3 nucleotides read TGTGCCAGCAGCTTGCAGGACAGCCAAGAGACCCAGTACTTC.